The T cell receptor beta chain described here comes from a study of cytomegalovirus exposure and HLA in healthy donors. The study, taken as a whole, reports: Accounts indicate the classifier identified cytomegalovirus status with strong specificity and sensitivity.

The length of the CDR3 is 14 residues. Germline V gene data show CDR1 as SGHAT and CDR2 as FQNNGV. Comments on this clone: Antigen unknown. A read error may account for a junction end that differs from germline.

With 60 Vbeta and 13 Jbeta primers, the PCR was carried out. Measured with immunoSEQ multiplex PCR; TCRdb has only the in-frame clones, and not every one. The sample yields about 140,000 clones, about 80% seen once. The clonotype comes from a woman aged 18 to 35 in good health and CMV-seropositive. Sequences were obtained from PBMCs. The chain is built from TRBV11-2 and TRBJ2-2; 10 positions match TRBD1. As DNA, the CDR3 is TGTGCCAGCAGCCTGGGACAGGGGACCGGGGGGCTGTTTTTT. Its translation is CASSLGQGTGGLFF. The variable domain in full, with the rest retrieved from reference TRBV11-2 and TRBJ2-2, is EAGVAQSPRYKIIEKRQSVAFWCNPISGHATLYWYQQILGQGPKLLIQFQNNGVVDDSQLPKDRFSAERLKGVDSTLKIQPAKLEDSAVYLCASSLGQGTGGLFFGEGSRLTVL.